The 3 T cell receptor beta chains presented below share a single source sample, sequenced in a study of control samples from healthy donors and cancer patients. Assay used: immunoSEQ multiplex PCR; TCRdb lists only in-frame clones, some missing. The table records 150,000 to 200,000 clones, roughly 91% of them present only once. Sequencing used blood. These receptors all stem from a woman younger than 45 in good health.

This chain joins TRBV6-2 or TRBV6-3 and TRBJ2-1, with D unresolved. Trimming took 6 bases from V and 0 from J, leaving 12 bases between them. Germline assignment: CDR1 MNHEY and CDR2 SVGEGT. The length of the CDR3 is 15 residues. CDR3 region: CASSPPASSYNEQFF. DNA for the CDR3: TGTGCCAGCAGCCCTCCGGCGAGCTCCTACAATGAGCAGTTCTTC.

This chain uses TRBV6-2 or TRBV6-3 with TRBJ2-3, with TRBD2 matching 15 bases. The CDR3 has 16 amino acids. Per the germline V gene, CDR1 is MNHEY and CDR2 is SVGEGT. Trimming took 5 bases from V and 6 from J; bases not matched to a gene: 6. For the CDR3, the DNA is TGTGCCAGCAGTCCCAGGGGGACTAGCGGGAGGGATACGCAGTATTTT. Translating gives CASSPRGTSGRDTQYF.

The chain combines TRBV18 with TRBJ2-3, with D possibly being TRBD2 (6 bases). V was cut by 6 bases and J by 2 bases, with 12 bases left in between. The germline V gene has CDR1 KGHSH and CDR2 LQKENI. The CDR3 is 14 residues long. This chain's CDR3 is CASSPGTPTDTQYF. CDR3 nucleotide sequence: TGTGCCAGCTCCCCCGGGACTCCCACAGATACGCAGTATTTT.